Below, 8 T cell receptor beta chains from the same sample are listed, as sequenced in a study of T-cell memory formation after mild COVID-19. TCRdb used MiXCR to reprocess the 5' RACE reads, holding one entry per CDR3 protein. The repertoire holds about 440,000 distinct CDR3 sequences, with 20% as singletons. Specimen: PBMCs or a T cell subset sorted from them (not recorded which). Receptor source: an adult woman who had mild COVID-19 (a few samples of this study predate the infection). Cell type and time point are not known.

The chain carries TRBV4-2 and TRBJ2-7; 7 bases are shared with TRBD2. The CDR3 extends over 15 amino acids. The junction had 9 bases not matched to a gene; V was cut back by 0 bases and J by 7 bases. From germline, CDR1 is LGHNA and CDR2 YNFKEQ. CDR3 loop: CASSQDQGGTGEQYF. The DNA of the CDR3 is TGTGCCAGCAGCCAAGATCAGGGAGGGACGGGAGAGCAGTACTTC.

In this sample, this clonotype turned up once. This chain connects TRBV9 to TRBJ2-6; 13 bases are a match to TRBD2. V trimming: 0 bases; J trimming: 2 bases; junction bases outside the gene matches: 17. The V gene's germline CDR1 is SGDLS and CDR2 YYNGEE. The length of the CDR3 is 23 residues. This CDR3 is CASSVAGIRLAGGRIPGANVLTF. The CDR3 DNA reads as TGTGCCAGCAGCGTAGCTGGAATCCGACTAGCGGGGGGCCGTATTCCTGGGGCCAACGTCCTGACTTTC.

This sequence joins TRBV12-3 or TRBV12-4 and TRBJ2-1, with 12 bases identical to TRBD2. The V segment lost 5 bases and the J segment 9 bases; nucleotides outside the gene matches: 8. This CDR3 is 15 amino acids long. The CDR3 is CASSGTSGRTGEQFF. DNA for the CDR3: TGTGCCAGCAGTGGCACTAGCGGGAGGACCGGTGAGCAGTTCTTC.

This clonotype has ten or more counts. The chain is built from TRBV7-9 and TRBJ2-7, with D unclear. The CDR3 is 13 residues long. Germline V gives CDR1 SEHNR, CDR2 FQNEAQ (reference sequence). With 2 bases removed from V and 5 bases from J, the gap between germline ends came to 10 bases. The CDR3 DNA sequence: TGTGCCAGCAGCTTAACTCTGGGCCACGAGCAGTACTTC. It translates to CASSLTLGHEQYF.

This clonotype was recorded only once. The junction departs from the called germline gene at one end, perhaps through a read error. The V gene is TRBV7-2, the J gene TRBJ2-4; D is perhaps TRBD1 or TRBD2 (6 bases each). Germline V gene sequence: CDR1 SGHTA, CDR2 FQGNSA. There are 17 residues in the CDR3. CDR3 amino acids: CASRSEVPPGAKNIQYF. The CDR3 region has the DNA TGTGCCAGCAGATCGGAGGTACCGCCGGGGGCCAAAAACATTCAGTACTTT.

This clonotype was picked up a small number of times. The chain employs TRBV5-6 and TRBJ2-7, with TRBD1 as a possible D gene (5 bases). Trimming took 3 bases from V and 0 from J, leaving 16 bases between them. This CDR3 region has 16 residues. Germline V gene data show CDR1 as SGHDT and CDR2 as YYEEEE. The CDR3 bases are TGTGCCAGCAGCTCGGAAACGGACAAGCACTCCTACGAGCAGTACTTC. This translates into CASSSETDKHSYEQYF.

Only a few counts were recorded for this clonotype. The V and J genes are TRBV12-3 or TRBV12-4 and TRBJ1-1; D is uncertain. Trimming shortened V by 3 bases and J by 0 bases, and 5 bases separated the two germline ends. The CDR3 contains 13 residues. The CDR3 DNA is TGTGCCAGCAGTTTTGTGATGAACACTGAAGCTTTCTTT. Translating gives CASSFVMNTEAFF.

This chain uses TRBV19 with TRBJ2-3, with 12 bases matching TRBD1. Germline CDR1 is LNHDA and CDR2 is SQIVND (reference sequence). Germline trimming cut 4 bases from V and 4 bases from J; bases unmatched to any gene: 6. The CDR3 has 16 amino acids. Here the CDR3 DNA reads TGTGCCAGTAGTAGCCCCGGGACAGGGGGCTCAGATACGCAGTATTTT. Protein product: CASSSPGTGGSDTQYF.